This TCR beta chain was identified during a study of blood T cells in healthy people across ages. This clonotype was detected only a few times. Looked up from germline, CDR1 is LGHNA and CDR2 is YSLEER. This CDR3 contains 17 residues. V was shortened by 0 bases and J by 3 bases, with 12 bases between the two germline ends. Primed by a sample-barcoded 5' primer and a J-beta primer mix, a second PCR proceeded for roughly 6 to 12 cycles. TCRdb re-derived calls from the 5' RACE reads in MiXCR, one entry per CDR3 protein. The sample lists 1,300,000 or so distinct CDR3 sequences; around 59% were seen once. Total RNA, at least 5.5 micrograms per sample, came from PBMCs.

Sequenced material: blood. This TCR was recovered from a man aged 18 to 30 in good health. This sequence joins TRBV4-3 and TRBJ2-6; weak D call: TRBD2 (5 bases). The CDR3 here is CASSQDVGGFGANVLTF. CDR3 DNA sequence: TGCGCCAGCAGCCAAGATGTTGGAGGCTTTGGGGCCAACGTCCTGACTTTC.